This T cell receptor (beta chain) emerged from a study of blood T cell repertoires in COVID-19. Study in general: The samples span acute and convalescent COVID-19 from the United States, Italy and Spain.

Residents of about two dozen US areas, aged about 18 to 89 years, made up the participants. The recovered donors of Cohort 3 showed two negative PCRs, clearance, or symptom resolution. V gave up 0 bases and J gave up 6 bases; unmatched junction bases: 5. CDR1 is LNHNV and CDR2 is YYDKDF in the germline V gene (reference sequence). This CDR3 has 16 residues. Sequencing was performed with immunoSEQ multiplex PCR; in TCRdb, only in-frame clones are kept and a portion is missing. The repertoire holds over 250,000 clones, with about 89% as singletons. The chain is built from TRBV15 and TRBJ2-1; the match to TRBD2 covers 10 bases. The sequenced material came from PBMCs or T cells enriched from blood (not recorded which). The source is a woman between 25 and 40 years old who had recovered from COVID-19. DNA of the CDR3: TGTGCCACCAGCAGAGATACGGGACTAGCGAGCAATGAGCAGTTCTTC. It yields the protein CATSRDTGLASNEQFF.